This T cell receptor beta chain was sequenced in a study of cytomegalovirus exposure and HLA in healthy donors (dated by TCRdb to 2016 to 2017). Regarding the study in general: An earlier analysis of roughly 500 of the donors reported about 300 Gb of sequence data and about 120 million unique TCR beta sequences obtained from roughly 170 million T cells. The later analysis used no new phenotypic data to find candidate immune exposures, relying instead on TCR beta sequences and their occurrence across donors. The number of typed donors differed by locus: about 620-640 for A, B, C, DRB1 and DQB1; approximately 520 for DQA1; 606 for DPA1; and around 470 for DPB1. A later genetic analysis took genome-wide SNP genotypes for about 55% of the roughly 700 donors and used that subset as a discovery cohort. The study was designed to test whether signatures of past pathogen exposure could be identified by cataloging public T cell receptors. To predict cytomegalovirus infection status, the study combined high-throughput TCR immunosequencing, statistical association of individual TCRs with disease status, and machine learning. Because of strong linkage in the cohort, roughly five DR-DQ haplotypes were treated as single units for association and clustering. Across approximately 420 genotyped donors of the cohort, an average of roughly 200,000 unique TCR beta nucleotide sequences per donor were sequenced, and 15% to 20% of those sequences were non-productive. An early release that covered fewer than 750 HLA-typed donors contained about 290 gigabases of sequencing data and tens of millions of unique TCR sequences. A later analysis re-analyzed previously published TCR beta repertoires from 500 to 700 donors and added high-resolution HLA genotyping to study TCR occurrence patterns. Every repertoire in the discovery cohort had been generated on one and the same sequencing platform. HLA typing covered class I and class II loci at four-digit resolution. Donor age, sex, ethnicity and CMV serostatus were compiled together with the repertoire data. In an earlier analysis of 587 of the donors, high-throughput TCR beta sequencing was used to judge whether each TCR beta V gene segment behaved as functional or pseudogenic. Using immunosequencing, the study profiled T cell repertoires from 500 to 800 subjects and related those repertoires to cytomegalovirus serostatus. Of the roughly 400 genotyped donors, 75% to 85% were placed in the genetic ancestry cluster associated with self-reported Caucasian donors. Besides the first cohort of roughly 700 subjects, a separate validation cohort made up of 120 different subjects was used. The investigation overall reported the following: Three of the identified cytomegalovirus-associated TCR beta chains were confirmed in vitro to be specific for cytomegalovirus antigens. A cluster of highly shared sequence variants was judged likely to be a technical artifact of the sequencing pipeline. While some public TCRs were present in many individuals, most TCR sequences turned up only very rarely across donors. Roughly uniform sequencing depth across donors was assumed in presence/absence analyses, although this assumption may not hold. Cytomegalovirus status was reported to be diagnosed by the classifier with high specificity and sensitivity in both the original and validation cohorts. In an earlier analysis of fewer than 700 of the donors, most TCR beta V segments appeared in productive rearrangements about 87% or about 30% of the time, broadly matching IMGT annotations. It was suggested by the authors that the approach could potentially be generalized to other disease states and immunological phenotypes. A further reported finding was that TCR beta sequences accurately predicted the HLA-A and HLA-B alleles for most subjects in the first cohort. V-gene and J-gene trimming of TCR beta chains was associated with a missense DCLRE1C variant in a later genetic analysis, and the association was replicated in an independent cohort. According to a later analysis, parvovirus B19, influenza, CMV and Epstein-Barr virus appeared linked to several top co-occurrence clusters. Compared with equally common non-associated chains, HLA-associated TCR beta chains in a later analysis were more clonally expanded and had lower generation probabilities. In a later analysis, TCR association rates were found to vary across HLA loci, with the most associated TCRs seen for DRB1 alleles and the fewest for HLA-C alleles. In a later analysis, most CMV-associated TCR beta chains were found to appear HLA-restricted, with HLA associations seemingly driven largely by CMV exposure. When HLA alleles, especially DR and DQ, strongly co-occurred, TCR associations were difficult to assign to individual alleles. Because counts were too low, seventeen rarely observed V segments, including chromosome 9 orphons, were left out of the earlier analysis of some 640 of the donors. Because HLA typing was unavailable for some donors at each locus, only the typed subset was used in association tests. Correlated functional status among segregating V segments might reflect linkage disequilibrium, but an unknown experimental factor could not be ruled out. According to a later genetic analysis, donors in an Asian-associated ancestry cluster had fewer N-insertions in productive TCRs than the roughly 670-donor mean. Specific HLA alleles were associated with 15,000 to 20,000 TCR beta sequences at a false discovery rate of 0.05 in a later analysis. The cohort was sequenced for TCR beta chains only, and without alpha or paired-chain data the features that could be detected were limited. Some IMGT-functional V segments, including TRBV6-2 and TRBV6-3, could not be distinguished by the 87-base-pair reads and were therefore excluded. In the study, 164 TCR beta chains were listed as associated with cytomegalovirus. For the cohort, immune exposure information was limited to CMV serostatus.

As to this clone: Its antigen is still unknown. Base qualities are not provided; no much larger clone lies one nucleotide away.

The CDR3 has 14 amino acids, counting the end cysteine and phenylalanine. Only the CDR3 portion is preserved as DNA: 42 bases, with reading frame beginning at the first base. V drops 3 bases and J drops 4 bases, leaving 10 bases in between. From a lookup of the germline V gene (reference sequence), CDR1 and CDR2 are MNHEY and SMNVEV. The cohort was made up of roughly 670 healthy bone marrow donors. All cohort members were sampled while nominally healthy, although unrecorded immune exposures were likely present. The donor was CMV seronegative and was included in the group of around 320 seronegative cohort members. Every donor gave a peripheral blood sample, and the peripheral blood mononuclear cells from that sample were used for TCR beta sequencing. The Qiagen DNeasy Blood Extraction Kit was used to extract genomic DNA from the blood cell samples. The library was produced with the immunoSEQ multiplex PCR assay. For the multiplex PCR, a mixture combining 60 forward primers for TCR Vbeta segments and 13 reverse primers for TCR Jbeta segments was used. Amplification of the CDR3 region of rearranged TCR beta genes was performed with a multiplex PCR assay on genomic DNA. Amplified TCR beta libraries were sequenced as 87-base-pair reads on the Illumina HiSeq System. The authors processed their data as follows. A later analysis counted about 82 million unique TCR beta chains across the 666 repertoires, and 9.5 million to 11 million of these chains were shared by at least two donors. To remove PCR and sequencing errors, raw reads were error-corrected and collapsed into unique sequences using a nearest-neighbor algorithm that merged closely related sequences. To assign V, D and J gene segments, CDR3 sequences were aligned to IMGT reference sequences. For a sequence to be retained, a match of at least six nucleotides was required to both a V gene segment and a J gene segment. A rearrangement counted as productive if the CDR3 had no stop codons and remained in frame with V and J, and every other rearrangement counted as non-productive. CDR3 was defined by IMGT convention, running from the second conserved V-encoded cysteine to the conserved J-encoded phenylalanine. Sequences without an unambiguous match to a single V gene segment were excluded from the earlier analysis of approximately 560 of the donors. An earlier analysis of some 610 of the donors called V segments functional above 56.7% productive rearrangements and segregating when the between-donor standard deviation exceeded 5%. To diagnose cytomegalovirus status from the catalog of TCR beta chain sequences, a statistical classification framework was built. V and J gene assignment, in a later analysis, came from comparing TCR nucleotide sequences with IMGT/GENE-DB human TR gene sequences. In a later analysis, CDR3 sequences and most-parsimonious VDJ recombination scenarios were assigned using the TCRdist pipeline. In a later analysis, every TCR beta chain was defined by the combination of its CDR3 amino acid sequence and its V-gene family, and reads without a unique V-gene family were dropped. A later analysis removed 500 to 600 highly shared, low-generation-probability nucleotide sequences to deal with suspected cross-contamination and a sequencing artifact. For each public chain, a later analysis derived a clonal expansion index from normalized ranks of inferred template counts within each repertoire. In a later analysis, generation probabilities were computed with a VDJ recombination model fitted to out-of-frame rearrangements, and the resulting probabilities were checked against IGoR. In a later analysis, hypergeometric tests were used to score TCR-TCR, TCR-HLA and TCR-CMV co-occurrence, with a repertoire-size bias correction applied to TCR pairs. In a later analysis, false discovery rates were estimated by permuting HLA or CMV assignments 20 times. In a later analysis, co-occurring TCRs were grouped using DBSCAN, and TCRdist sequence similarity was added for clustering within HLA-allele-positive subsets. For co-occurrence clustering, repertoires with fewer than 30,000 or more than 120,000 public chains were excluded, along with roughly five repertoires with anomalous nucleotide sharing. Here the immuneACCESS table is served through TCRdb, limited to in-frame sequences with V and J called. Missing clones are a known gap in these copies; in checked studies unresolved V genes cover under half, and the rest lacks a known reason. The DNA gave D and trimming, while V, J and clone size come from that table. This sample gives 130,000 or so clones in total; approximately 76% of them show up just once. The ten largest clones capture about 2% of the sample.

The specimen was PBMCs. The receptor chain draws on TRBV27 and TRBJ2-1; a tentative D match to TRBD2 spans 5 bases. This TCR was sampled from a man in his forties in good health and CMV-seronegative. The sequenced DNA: TGTGCCAGCAGTTTTTCTGGACTGTACAATGAGCAGTTCTTC. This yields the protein CASSFSGLYNEQFF.